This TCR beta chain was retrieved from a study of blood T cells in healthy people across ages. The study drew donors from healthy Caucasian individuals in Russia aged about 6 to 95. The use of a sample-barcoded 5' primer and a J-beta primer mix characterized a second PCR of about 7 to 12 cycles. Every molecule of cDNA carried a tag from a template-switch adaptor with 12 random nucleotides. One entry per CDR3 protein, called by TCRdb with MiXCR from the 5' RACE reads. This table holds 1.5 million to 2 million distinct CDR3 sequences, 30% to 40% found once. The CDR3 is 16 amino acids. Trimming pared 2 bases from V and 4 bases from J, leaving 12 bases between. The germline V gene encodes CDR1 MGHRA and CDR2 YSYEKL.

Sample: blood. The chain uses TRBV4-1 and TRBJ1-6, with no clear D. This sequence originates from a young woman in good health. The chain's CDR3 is CASSQFTELYNSPLHF. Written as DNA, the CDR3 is TGCGCCAGCAGCCAATTTACAGAGCTATATAATTCACCCCTCCACTTT.